This is a list of T cell receptor beta chains from one sample in a study of identical twins. TCRdb redid the calling of the 5' RACE reads with MiXCR, one entry per CDR3 protein. The sample has hundreds of thousands of distinct CDR3 sequences; 5.5% to 6.5% are singletons. Material: naive T cells sorted from blood. The source of these receptors is a man younger than 30 in good health. CDR3s include the opening cysteine and the closing phenylalanine or tryptophan. Fields, in order: V gene, clone size, CDR3 length, D gene, J gene, CDR3 DNA, CDR3 protein. D genes are given only for firm matches. Clone size is stated in some rows and not others, as once, few, many or a class when expanded.

>TRBV20-1|many|13|NA|TRBJ2-5
TGCAGTGCCATGGGACTTAAAGAAGAGACCCAGTACTTC
CSAMGLKEETQYF
>TRBV18|many|16|TRBD1|TRBJ1-6
TGTGCCAGCTCACCACCCGAGGACAGGGGGCGGTCACCCCTCCACTTT
CASSPPEDRGRSPLHF
>TRBV29-1|many|15|TRBD1|TRBJ2-7
TGCAGCGCCTTAGGGATCGGCAGGGGGTCTGTCGAGCAGTACTTC
CSALGIGRGSVEQYF
>TRBV30|NA|12|NA|TRBJ1-6
TGTGCCTGGAGTTCGGGGAATTCACCCCTCCACTTT
CAWSSGNSPLHF
>TRBV4-2|few|15|NA|TRBJ2-1
TGTGCCAGCAGCCCGGCGGCCGGTTCCTACAATGAGCAGTTCTTC
CASSPAAGSYNEQFF
>TRBV30|few|12|NA|TRBJ1-1
TGTGCCTGGGGGACCAGGGACACTGAAGCTTTCTTT
CAWGTRDTEAFF
>TRBV5-1|many|15|TRBD1|TRBJ1-2
TGCGCCAGCAGCGCCGCAACAGGGGTTGGTAATGGCTACACCTTC
CASSAATGVGNGYTF
>TRBV5-5|NA|15|TRBD2|TRBJ2-1
TGTGCCAGCAGCTGGACTAGCGAGCCCTACAATGAGCAGTTCTTC
CASSWTSEPYNEQFF
>TRBV20-1|NA|13|NA|TRBJ2-3
TGCAGTGCTACTCGGGGGGCTGCAGATACGCAGTATTTT
CSATRGAADTQYF
>TRBV7-8|few|16|NA|TRBJ1-5
TGTGCCAGCAGCTTAGGGGCCGGAGATCGCAATCAGCCCCAGCATTTT
CASSLGAGDRNQPQHF
>TRBV7-8|NA|16|NA|TRBJ2-1
TGTGCCAGCAGCTTATCAAGCGCTAGATTGGGGGATGAGCAGTTCTTC
CASSLSSARLGDEQFF
>TRBV5-4|few|17|NA|TRBJ2-2
TGTGCCAGCAGCCCGCCCACGGGGGCGCAGGCCCCCGGGGAGCTGTTTTTT
CASSPPTGAQAPGELFF
>TRBV4-3|few|15|NA|TRBJ1-2
TGCGCCAGCAGCCAAGGGTTACAGGGTTTTTATGGCTACACCTTC
CASSQGLQGFYGYTF
>TRBV9|many|17|TRBD2|TRBJ2-3
TGTGCCAGCAGCGCACGTACCGGGACTAGCGGCACAGATACGCAGTATTTT
CASSARTGTSGTDTQYF
>TRBV10-3|NA|13|NA|TRBJ2-1
TGTGCCATCAGTGAGTCCGGCCGCGGAGAGCAGTTCTTC
CAISESGRGEQFF
>TRBV20-1|many|14|TRBD1|TRBJ2-3
TGCAGTGCTAGACCGGGACAGGGGGAAGATACGCAGTATTTT
CSARPGQGEDTQYF
>TRBV3-1|NA|15|NA|TRBJ2-3
TGTGCCAGCAGCCCTTTCAACAGGTCCCCAGATACGCAGTATTTT
CASSPFNRSPDTQYF
>TRBV4-3|few|16|NA|TRBJ1-2
TGCGCCAGCAGCCAAGTTTATAAGGGGACAAACTATGGCTACACCTTC
CASSQVYKGTNYGYTF
>TRBV24-1|NA|17|TRBD2|TRBJ2-1
TGTGCCACCAGTGATTTGCAGGAGGGAGGGCTTCGGGATGAGCAGTTCTTC
CATSDLQEGGLRDEQFF
>TRBV18|NA|13|NA|TRBJ1-6
TGTGCCAGCTCACGTTCAGGGAATTCACCCCTCCACTTT
CASSRSGNSPLHF
>TRBV12-3/TRBV12-4|many|16|TRBD2|TRBJ2-5
TGTGCCAGCAGTTGGCCGACTAGCGGAGACCAAGAGACCCAGTACTTC
CASSWPTSGDQETQYF
>TRBV6-2/TRBV6-3|NA|17|TRBD2|TRBJ2-3
TGTGCCAGCAGTTACAGGGGCCTAGCGGTATCCACAGATACGCAGTATTTT
CASSYRGLAVSTDTQYF
>TRBV7-3|NA|13|NA|TRBJ1-4
TGTGCCAGCAGCCAGGGCCGTAATGAAAAACTGTTTTTT
CASSQGRNEKLFF
>TRBV7-8|many|14|NA|TRBJ2-1
TGTGCCAGCAGCTTTGGAGGGAGGCCCAATGAGCAGTTCTTC
CASSFGGRPNEQFF
>TRBV27|many|15|NA|TRBJ2-6
TGTGCCAGCAGTTTACAGGGGTTTGGGGCCAACGTCCTGACTTTC
CASSLQGFGANVLTF
>TRBV7-8|few|14|NA|TRBJ2-2
TGTGCCAGCAGCTTAATGACGGTGAACGGGGAGCTGTTTTTT
CASSLMTVNGELFF
>TRBV12-3/TRBV12-4|NA|13|TRBD1|TRBJ1-2
TGTGCCAGCAGTGGGACAGGGATGCATGGCTACACCTTC
CASSGTGMHGYTF
>TRBV18|many|14|NA|TRBJ1-4
TGTGCCAGCTCACCATCGAAGGGACTGGAAAAACTGTTTTTT
CASSPSKGLEKLFF
>TRBV27|NA|15|NA|TRBJ2-7
TGTGCCAGCAGTTTATACGGCAGGGGGGGATACGAGCAGTACTTC
CASSLYGRGGYEQYF
>TRBV4-2|many|14|NA|TRBJ1-1
TGTGCCAGCAGCCACCCGGACCCTCCCACTGAAGCTTTCTTT
CASSHPDPPTEAFF
>TRBV5-1|NA|13|TRBD2|TRBJ2-5
TGCGCCAGCTACCCTCCGGGGGGAGAGACCCAGTACTTC
CASYPPGGETQYF
>TRBV20-1|few|14|TRBD1|TRBJ2-1
TGCAGTGCGCGCGCCGGGACAGGGTTAAATGAGCAGTTCTTC
CSARAGTGLNEQFF
>TRBV15|few|13|NA|TRBJ2-2
TGTGCCACCAGTATAAAGAACACCGGGGAGCTGTTTTTT
CATSIKNTGELFF
>TRBV7-2|NA|15|NA|TRBJ2-2
TGTGCCAGCAGCGCAGACCACGCGAACACCGGGGAGCTGTTTTTT
CASSADHANTGELFF
>TRBV9|NA|15|TRBD1|TRBJ2-7
TGTGCCAGCAGCGTTTCGGGACAGGGTACCTACGAGCAGTACTTC
CASSVSGQGTYEQYF
>TRBV30|many|14|NA|TRBJ1-1
TGTGCCTGGAGTACAGGGATTCAGAACACTGAAGCTTTCTTT
CAWSTGIQNTEAFF
>TRBV25-1|few|13|NA|TRBJ2-5
TGTGCCAGCAGTGAGCCGGGAGTAGAGACCCAGTACTTC
CASSEPGVETQYF
>TRBV24-1|few|14|NA|TRBJ1-5
TGTGCCACCAGTGATAATTCGCTGCGAGCGCCCCAGCATTTT
CATSDNSLRAPQHF
>TRBV9|few|17|NA|TRBJ1-1
TGTGCCAGCAGCGTAGACCCTTCTGGCGCGATGAACACTGAAGCTTTCTTT
CASSVDPSGAMNTEAFF
>TRBV29-1|few|14|TRBD2|TRBJ2-2
TGCAGCGCTGAAGCGGGAGGGGGTCCCGGGGAGCTGTTTTTT
CSAEAGGGPGELFF
>TRBV6-1|few|15|NA|TRBJ1-4
TGTGCCAGCAGCCTCACAGGGAATTTCAATGAAAAACTGTTTTTT
CASSLTGNFNEKLFF
>TRBV12-3/TRBV12-4|NA|15|TRBD2|TRBJ2-1
TGTGCCAGCAGTTCTCCCAGCGGGATTAGGGATGAGCAGTTCTTC
CASSSPSGIRDEQFF
>TRBV12-3/TRBV12-4|many|16|TRBD2|TRBJ2-7
TGTGCCAGCAGTACCAATCTAGCGGGTTATCCCTACGAGCAGTACTTC
CASSTNLAGYPYEQYF
>TRBV6-2/TRBV6-3|NA|17|TRBD2|TRBJ2-2
TGTGCCAGCAGTTATTACGAGCGGGAGTTGGACACCGGGGAGCTGTTTTTT
CASSYYERELDTGELFF
>TRBV27|many|16|TRBD2|TRBJ2-7
TGTGCCAGCAGTCCACTTACCCGTAGCGGGAGCTACGAGCAGTACTTC
CASSPLTRSGSYEQYF
>TRBV12-3/TRBV12-4|few|13|NA|TRBJ1-1
TGTGCCAGCAGACCGGGCACAGTAAATGAAGCTTTCTTT
CASRPGTVNEAFF
>TRBV29-1|few|10|NA|TRBJ1-2
TGCAGCGCTTACAGCTATGGCTACACCTTC
CSAYSYGYTF
>TRBV5-6|NA|13|NA|TRBJ1-5
TGTGCCAGCAGCTTGTTCGGGAGTCAGCCCCAGCATTTT
CASSLFGSQPQHF
>TRBV27|few|17|TRBD1|TRBJ2-5
TGTGCCAGCAGCCCGGGACAGACTTCCCTTGTTCAAGAGACCCAGTACTTC
CASSPGQTSLVQETQYF
>TRBV7-2|many|16|NA|TRBJ1-4
TGTGCCAGCAGCTCACAACCAGGAGCAACTAATGAAAAACTGTTTTTT
CASSSQPGATNEKLFF
>TRBV7-9|few|12|NA|TRBJ1-2
TGTGCCAGCAGCTTAACGGAGGGTGGCTACACCTTC
CASSLTEGGYTF